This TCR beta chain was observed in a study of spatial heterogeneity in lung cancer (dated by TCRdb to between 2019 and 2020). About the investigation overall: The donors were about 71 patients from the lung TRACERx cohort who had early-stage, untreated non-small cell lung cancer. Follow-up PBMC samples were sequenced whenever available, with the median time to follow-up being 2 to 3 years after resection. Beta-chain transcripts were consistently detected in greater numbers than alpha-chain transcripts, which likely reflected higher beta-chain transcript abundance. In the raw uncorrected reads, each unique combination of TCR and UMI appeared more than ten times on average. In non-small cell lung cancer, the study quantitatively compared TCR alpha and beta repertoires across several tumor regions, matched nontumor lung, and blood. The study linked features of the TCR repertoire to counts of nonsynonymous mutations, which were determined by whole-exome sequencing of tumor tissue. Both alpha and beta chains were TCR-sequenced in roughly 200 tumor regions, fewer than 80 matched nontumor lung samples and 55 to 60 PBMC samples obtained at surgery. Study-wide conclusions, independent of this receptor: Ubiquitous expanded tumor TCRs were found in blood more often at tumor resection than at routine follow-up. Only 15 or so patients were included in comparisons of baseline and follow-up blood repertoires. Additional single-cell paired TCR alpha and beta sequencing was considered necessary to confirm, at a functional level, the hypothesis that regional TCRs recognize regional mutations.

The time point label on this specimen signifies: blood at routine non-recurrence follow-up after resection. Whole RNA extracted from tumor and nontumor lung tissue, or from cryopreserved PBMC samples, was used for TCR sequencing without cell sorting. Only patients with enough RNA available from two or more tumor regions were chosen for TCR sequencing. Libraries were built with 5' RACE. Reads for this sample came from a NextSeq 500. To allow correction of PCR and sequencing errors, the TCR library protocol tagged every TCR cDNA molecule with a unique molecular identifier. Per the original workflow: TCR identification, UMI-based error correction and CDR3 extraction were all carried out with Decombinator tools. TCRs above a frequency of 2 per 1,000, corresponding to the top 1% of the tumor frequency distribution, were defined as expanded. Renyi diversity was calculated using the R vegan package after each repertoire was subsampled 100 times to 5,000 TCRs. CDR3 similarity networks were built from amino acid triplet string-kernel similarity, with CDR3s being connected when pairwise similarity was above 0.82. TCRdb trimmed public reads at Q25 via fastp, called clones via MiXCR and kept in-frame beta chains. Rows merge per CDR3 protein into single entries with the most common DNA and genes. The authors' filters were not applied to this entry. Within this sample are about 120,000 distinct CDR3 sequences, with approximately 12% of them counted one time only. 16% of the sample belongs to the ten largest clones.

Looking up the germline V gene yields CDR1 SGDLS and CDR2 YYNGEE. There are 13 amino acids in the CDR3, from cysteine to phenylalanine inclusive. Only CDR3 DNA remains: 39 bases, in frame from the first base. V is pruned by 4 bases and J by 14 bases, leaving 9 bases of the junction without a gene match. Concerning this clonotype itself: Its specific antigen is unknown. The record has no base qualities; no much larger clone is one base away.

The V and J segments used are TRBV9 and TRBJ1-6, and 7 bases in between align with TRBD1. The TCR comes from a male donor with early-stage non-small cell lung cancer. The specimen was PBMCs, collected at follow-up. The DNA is TGTGCCAGCAGCAAATCGACAGGGCCCACCCTCCACTTT. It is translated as CASSKSTGPTLHF.